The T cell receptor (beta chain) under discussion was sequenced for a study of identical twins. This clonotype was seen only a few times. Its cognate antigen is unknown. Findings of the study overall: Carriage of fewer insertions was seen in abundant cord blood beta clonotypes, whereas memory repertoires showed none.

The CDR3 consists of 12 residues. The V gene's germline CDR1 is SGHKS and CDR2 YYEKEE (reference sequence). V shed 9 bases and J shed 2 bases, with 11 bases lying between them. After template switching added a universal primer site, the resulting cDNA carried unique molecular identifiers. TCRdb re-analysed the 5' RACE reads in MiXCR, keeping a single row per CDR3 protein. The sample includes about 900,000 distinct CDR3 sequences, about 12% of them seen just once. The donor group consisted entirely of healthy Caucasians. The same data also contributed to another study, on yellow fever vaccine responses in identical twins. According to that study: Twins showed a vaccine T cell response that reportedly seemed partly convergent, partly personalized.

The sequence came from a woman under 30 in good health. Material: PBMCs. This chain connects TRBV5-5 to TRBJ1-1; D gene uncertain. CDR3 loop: CATTNLNTEAFF. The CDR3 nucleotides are TGTGCCACTACCAACCTCAACACTGAAGCTTTCTTT.